This is a list of T cell receptor beta chains from one sample in a study of response to subunit inactivated influenza vaccine. One entry per CDR3 protein, called by TCRdb with MiXCR from the RT-PCR reads. The sample holds roughly 520,000 distinct CDR3 sequences, about 25% seen once. The sequencing here drew on CD4+ T cells sorted from PBMCs, taken 5 days after vaccination. The receptors derive from a man between 45 and 60 years old who received an inactivated influenza vaccine. CDR3s include the opening cysteine and the closing phenylalanine or tryptophan. D genes are given only for firm matches. Clone size is given for some rows only: seen once, a few or many times, or a class if the clone is expanded.

TRBV19	TRBD2	TRBJ2-5	-	CASSMGSGKQETQYF	TGTGCCAGTAGTATGGGTAGCGGGAAACAAGAGACCCAGTACTTC
TRBV5-1	TRBD1	TRBJ2-1	few	CASSGGTGVYNEQFF	TGCGCCAGCAGCGGAGGGACAGGGGTCTACAATGAGCAGTTCTTC
TRBV10-3	-	TRBJ1-1	-	CAISDGSGTEAFF	TGTGCCATCAGTGATGGCAGCGGGACTGAAGCTTTCTTT
TRBV12-3/TRBV12-4	-	TRBJ1-5	-	CASSLSTVLYQPQHF	TGTGCCAGCAGTTTATCCACAGTTCTCTATCAGCCCCAGCATTTT
TRBV18	-	TRBJ2-2	few	CASSRGGRVRAGTGELFF	TGTGCCAGCTCACGAGGCGGCCGAGTTCGGGCGGGCACCGGGGAGCTGTTTTTT
TRBV4-2	-	TRBJ2-5	-	CASSQEGQRETQYF	TGTGCCAGCAGCCAAGAAGGCCAACGGGAGACCCAGTACTTC
TRBV9	-	TRBJ2-1	-	CASSVAGTPRGEQFF	TGTGCCAGCAGCGTAGCTGGGACTCCTCGCGGTGAGCAGTTCTTC
TRBV7-2	-	TRBJ1-2	-	CASSLVGGANYGYTF	TGTGCCAGCAGCTTAGTGGGGGGGGCTAACTATGGCTACACCTTC
TRBV27	-	TRBJ2-7	few	CASSLSLSGTYEQYF	TGTGCCAGCAGTTTATCACTTTCGGGGACCTACGAGCAGTACTTC
TRBV6-5	-	TRBJ2-1	few	CASSYSPHKGANEQFF	TGTGCCAGCAGTTACTCGCCCCATAAAGGGGCCAATGAGCAGTTCTTC
TRBV5-6	-	TRBJ1-6	-	CASTSRFSSPLHF	TGTGCCAGCACCAGCAGGTTTAGTTCACCCCTCCACTTT
TRBV4-3	-	TRBJ2-1	-	CASSRTGTYNEQFF	TGCGCCAGCAGCCGCACAGGCACCTACAATGAGCAGTTCTTC
TRBV27	TRBD2	TRBJ2-2	few	CASSPLLAGGPRLFF	TGTGCCAGCAGTCCCCTACTAGCGGGAGGGCCAAGGCTGTTTTTT
TRBV3-1	TRBD1	TRBJ2-7	many	CASSQEGGFSYEQYF	TGTGCCAGCAGCCAAGAAGGGGGCTTCTCCTACGAGCAGTACTTC
TRBV12-3/TRBV12-4	-	TRBJ1-1	many	CASSVSRDIGAFF	TGTGCCAGCAGTGTAAGCCGGGACATCGGAGCTTTCTTT
TRBV29-1	-	TRBJ2-5	few	CSVEWGETQYF	TGCAGCGTTGAGTGGGGGGAGACCCAGTACTTC
TRBV5-1	-	TRBJ2-7	few	CASAAQASTYEQYF	TGCGCCAGCGCGGCTCAGGCGAGTACCTACGAGCAGTACTTC
TRBV7-2	-	TRBJ2-3	few	CASSFPNREKDTQYF	TGTGCCAGCAGCTTTCCAAATCGGGAGAAGGATACGCAGTATTTT
TRBV5-1	TRBD1	TRBJ2-2	-	CASSAQGGNTGELFF	TGCGCCAGCAGCGCACAGGGGGGGAACACCGGGGAGCTGTTTTTT
TRBV2	-	TRBJ2-5	few	CASKLDRFQETQYF	TGTGCCAGCAAATTGGACCGATTCCAAGAGACCCAGTACTTC
TRBV20-1	-	TRBJ2-7	-	CSARGDGNYEQYF	TGCAGTGCTAGAGGGGACGGCAACTACGAGCAGTACTTC
TRBV25-1	-	TRBJ2-1	few	CASSGGLISYNEQFF	TGTGCCAGCAGTGGGGGCTTGATATCCTACAATGAGCAGTTCTTC
TRBV30	-	TRBJ2-1	few	CAWSVQGLSSYNEQFF	TGTGCCTGGAGTGTACAAGGACTAAGCTCCTACAATGAGCAGTTCTTC